This TCR beta chain emerged from a study of vaccination and CD4 T cells after COVID-19. The sample's treatment: roughly 10-day PBMC culture with coronavirus spike peptide pools or control peptides (ViraFEST assay). This clonotype was seen only once. The antigen remains undetermined. With 4 bases removed from V and 1 base from J, the gap between germline ends came to 11 bases. The CDR3 has 15 residues. Germline V gene lookup returns CDR1 KGHDR and CDR2 SFDVKD. An Oncomine TCR Beta short-read assay was used to sequence the DNA from cultured CD4+ T cells. TCRdb reprocessed the PCR reads via MiXCR and lists one record per CDR3 protein. The data show over 15,000 distinct CDR3 sequences, approximately 50% seen once.

The rearrangement links TRBV24-1 to TRBJ2-3; D remains unclear. The sample consisted of CD4+ T cells from blood, cultured in vitro, taken before SARS-CoV-2 vaccination. The origin of this receptor is a human donor who had recovered from COVID-19. CDR3 in DNA: TGTGCCACCAGTGACGGGCAGCTCCGCACAGATACGCAGTATTTT. It yields the protein CATSDGQLRTDTQYF.